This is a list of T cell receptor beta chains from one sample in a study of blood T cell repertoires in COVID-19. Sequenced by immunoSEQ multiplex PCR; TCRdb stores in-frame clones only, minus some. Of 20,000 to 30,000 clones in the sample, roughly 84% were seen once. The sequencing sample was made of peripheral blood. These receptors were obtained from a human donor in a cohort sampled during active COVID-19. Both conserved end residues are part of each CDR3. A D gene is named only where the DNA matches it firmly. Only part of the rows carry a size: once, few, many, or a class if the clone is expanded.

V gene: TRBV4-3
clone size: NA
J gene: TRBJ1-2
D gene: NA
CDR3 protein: CASSQQMEDSLYGYTF
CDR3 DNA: TGCGCCAGCAGCCAACAAATGGAGGACAGCCTCTATGGCTACACCTTC

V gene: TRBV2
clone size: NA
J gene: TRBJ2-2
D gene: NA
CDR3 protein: CASRAWTEDTGELFF
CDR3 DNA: TGTGCCAGCAGAGCTTGGACAGAAGACACCGGGGAGCTGTTTTTT

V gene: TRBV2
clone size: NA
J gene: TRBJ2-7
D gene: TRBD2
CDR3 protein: CASSVSSGGNEQYF
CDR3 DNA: TGTGCCAGCAGTGTGTCTAGCGGGGGTAACGAGCAGTACTTC

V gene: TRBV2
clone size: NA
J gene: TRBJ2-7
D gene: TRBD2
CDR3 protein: CASSAGTISFYEQYF
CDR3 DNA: TGTGCCAGCAGCGCCGGGACTATAAGCTTCTACGAGCAGTACTTC

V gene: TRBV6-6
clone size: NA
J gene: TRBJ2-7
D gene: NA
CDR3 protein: CASSRQSYYEQYF
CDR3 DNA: TGTGCCAGCAGTAGACAGTCGTATTACGAGCAGTACTTC

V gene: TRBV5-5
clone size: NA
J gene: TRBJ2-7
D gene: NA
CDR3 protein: CASSLEMVADNVGQYF
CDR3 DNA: TGTGCCAGCAGCTTAGAAATGGTCGCCGACAACGTTGGGCAGTACTTC

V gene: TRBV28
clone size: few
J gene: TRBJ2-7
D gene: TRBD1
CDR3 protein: CASSQGQGLFNEQYF
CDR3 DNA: TGTGCCAGCAGCCAGGGACAGGGCCTCTTCAACGAGCAGTACTTC

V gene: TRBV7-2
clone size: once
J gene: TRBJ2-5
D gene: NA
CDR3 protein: CASSSLPGETQYF
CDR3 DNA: TGTGCCAGCTCTAGCCTCCCAGGAGAGACCCAGTACTTC

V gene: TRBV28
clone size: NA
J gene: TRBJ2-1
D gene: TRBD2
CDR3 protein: CASSPLAGWNNEQFF
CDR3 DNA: TGTGCCAGCAGTCCTCTAGCGGGATGGAACAATGAGCAGTTCTTC

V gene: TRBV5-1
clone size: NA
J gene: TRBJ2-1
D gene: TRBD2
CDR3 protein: CASSPLAGSNNEQFF
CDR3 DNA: TGCGCCAGCAGCCCCCTAGCGGGGTCAAACAATGAGCAGTTCTTC

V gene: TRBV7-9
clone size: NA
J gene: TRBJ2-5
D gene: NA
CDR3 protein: CASSLTLAYQETQYF
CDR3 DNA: TGTGCCAGCAGCTTAACCCTAGCGTACCAAGAGACCCAGTACTTC

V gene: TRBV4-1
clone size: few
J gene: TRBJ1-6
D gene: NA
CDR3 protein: CASSQDRRGGLYNSPLHF
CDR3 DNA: TGCGCCAGCAGCCAAGATCGTCGGGGGGGGTTATATAATTCACCCCTCCACTTT

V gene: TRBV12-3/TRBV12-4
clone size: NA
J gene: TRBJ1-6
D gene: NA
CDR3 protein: CASSLEHSPLHF
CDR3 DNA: TGTGCCAGCAGTTTAGAGCATTCACCCCTCCACTTT

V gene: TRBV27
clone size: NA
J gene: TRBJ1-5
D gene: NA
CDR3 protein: CASSLQGRSQPQHF
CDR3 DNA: TGTGCCAGCAGTTTGCAGGGGCGAAGTCAGCCCCAGCATTTT

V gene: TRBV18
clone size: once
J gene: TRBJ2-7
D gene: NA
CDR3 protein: CASSPNRDDEQYF
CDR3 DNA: TGTGCCAGCTCACCGAACAGGGACGACGAGCAGTACTTC

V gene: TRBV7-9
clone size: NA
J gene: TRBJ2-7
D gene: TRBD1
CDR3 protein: CASSLRDRIYEQYF
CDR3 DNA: TGTGCCAGCAGCCTCCGGGACAGGATCTACGAGCAGTACTTC

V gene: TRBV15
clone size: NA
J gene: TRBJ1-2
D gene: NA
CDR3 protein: CATSRVLPSLYGYTF
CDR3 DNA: TGTGCCACCAGCAGAGTCCTCCCTAGTCTCTATGGCTACACCTTC

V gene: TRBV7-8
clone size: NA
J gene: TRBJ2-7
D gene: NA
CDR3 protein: CASSSSQGYEQYF
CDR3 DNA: TGTGCCAGCAGCTCCTCCCAGGGTTACGAGCAGTACTTC

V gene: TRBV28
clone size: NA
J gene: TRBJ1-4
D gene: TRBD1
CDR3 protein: CASSLGGQNEKLFF
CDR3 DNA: TGTGCCAGCAGTTTGGGGGGACAGAATGAAAAACTGTTTTTT

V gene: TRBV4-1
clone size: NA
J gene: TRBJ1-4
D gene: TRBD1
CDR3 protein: CASSQDRRQGYEKLFF
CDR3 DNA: TGCGCCAGCAGCCAAGATCGGAGACAGGGCTATGAAAAACTGTTTTTT

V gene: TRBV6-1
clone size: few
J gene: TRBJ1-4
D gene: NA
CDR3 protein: CASSDYSTNEKLFF
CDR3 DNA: TGTGCCAGCAGTGATTATTCAACTAATGAAAAACTGTTTTTT

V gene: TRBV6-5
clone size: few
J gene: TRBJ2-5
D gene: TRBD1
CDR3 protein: CASSYGQGRETQYF
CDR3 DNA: TGTGCCAGCAGCTATGGACAGGGGCGAGAGACCCAGTACTTC

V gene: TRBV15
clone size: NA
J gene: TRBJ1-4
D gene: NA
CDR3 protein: CATSRPPTATNEKLFF
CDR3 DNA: TGTGCCACCAGCAGACCCCCCACAGCAACTAATGAAAAACTGTTTTTT

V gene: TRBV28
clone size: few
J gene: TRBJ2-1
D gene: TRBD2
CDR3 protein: CASRGELFGLAGVSNEQFF
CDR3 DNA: TGTGCCAGCAGGGGAGAGCTCTTCGGACTAGCGGGAGTAAGCAATGAGCAGTTCTTC

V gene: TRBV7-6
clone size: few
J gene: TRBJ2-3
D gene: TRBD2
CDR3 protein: CASSPMTSGQDTQYF
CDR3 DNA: TGTGCCAGCAGCCCCATGACTAGCGGGCAAGATACGCAGTATTTT

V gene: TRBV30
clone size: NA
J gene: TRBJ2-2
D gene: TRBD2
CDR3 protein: CAWSEGLADNTGELFF
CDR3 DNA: TGTGCCTGGAGCGAGGGACTAGCGGATAACACCGGGGAGCTGTTTTTT

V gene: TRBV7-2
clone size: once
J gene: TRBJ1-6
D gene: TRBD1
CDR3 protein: CASSSQGQGSGSPLHF
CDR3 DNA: TGTGCCAGCAGCTCCCAAGGACAGGGTAGCGGTTCACCCCTCCACTTT

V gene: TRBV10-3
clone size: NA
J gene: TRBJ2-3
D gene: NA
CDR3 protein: CAIRAGGRTDTQYF
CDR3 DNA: TGTGCCATCAGGGCCGGAGGGCGGACAGATACGCAGTATTTT

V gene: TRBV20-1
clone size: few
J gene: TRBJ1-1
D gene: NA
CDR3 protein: CSASRGVGTEAFF
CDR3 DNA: TGCAGTGCTAGTCGGGGGGTCGGGACTGAAGCTTTCTTT

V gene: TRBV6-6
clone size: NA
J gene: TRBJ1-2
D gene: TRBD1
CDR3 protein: CASSYVGGVYYGYTF
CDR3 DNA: TGTGCCAGCAGTTACGTAGGGGGCGTCTACTATGGCTACACCTTC

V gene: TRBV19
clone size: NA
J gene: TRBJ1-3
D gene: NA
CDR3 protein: CASRRQQFSGNTIYF
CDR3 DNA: TGTGCCAGTAGACGACAGCAATTCTCTGGAAACACCATATATTTT

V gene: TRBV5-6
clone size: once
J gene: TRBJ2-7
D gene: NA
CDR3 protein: CASSLAPSASSYEQYF
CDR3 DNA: TGTGCCAGCAGCTTGGCCCCTAGCGCGAGCTCCTACGAGCAGTACTTC

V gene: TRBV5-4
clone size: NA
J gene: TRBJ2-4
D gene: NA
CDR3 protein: CASSFGWGQRKNIQYF
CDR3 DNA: TGTGCCAGCAGCTTTGGGTGGGGACAACGAAAAAACATTCAGTACTTC